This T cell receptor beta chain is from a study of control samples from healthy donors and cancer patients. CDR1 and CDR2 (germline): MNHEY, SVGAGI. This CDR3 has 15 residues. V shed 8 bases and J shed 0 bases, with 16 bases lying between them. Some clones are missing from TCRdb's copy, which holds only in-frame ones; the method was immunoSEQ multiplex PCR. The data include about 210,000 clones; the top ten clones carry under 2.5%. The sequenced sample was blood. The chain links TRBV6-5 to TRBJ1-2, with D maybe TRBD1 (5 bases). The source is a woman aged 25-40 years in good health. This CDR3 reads CASAGYGTTNYGYTF. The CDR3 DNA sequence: TGTGCCAGCGCTGGGTACGGGACTACTAACTATGGCTACACCTTC.